The 31 T cell receptor beta chains below were found in one sample sequenced in a study of cytomegalovirus exposure and HLA in healthy donors. Clones were read by immunoSEQ multiplex PCR, and TCRdb kept only the in-frame ones, dropping some. The sample consists of about 330,000 clones, about nine tenths of them appearing once. The sequenced sample was PBMCs. These receptors were collected from a woman aged 18 to 35 in good health and CMV-seronegative.

There are a few counts of this clone. The CDR3 sequence is CASSLGTGRNNEQFF. The CDR3 nucleotides read TGCGCCAGCAGCTTGGGGACCGGGAGGAACAATGAGCAGTTCTTC. The V gene is TRBV5-1, the J gene TRBJ2-1; TRBD2 matches at 7 bases. The CDR3 is 15 residues long. CDR1 SGHRS and CDR2 YFSETQ come from the germline V gene. J gave up 5 bases and V 0 bases, and 5 bases lay outside the gene matches.

CDR3 DNA sequence: TGTGCCAGCAGTTTATCTCAGGGCAGGGAGCAGTTCTTC. Its translation is CASSLSQGREQFF. V gene TRBV27 combines with J gene TRBJ2-1, with TRBD1 as a possible D gene (5 bases). Germline V CDR1 and CDR2: MNHEY, SMNVEV (reference sequence). The CDR3 extends over 13 amino acids. The V end was cut by 0 bases, the J end by 10 bases, with 10 bases between.

V is TRBV4-3 and J is TRBJ2-3; 7 nucleotides align to TRBD1. V was clipped by 4 bases and J by 0 bases; unmatched bases: 7. Germline-derived CDR1 and CDR2 are LGHNA and YSLEER. The CDR3 has 16 residues. For the CDR3, the DNA is TGCGCCAGCAGCCTACGGGACAGAAGGAGCACAGATACGCAGTATTTT. This codes for CASSLRDRRSTDTQYF.

This chain connects TRBV7-9 to TRBJ2-1; 13 nucleotides align to TRBD2. V lost 5 bases and J lost 5; bases outside the gene matches: 6. This CDR3 is built from 16 residues. Germline assignment: CDR1 SEHNR and CDR2 FQNEAQ (reference sequence). The CDR3 DNA reads TGTGCCAGCAGCGGGCGGACTAGCGGGAGACACAATGAGCAGTTCTTC. Translating it yields CASSGRTSGRHNEQFF.

This sequence joins TRBV25-1 and TRBJ2-5, with D tentatively TRBD2 (6 bases). This CDR3 comprises 16 residues. Trimming left V 8 bases short and J 7 bases short, with 26 bases between. Per the germline V gene, CDR1 is MGHDK and CDR2 is SYGVNS. In DNA, the CDR3 is TGTGCCAGCTTAGCCTCGGGGCAGTCCATCGGGGGGACCCAGTACTTC. It yields the protein CASLASGQSIGGTQYF.

V usage is TRBV7-2 and J usage is TRBJ1-5; D unresolved. In germline, CDR1 is SGHTA, CDR2 FQGNSA. V was trimmed by 1 base and J by 1 base, leaving 5 bases between them. The CDR3 contains 14 residues. DNA for the CDR3: TGTGCCAGCAGCTTAGTTGAGAGCAATCAGCCCCAGCATTTT. Its protein product is CASSLVESNQPQHF.

The rearrangement uses TRBV7-8 and TRBJ1-2; D is ambiguous. The CDR3 extends over 15 amino acids. The V gene's germline CDR1 is SGHVS and CDR2 FQNEAQ. The V gene lost 1 base and the J gene lost 2 bases, with 11 bases spanning the gap. The CDR3 protein is CASSLERWQNYGYTF. The CDR3 DNA sequence: TGTGCCAGCAGCTTAGAGCGATGGCAGAACTATGGCTACACCTTC.

Comments on this clone: Other nucleotide sequences in the sample specify the same CDR3. The chain employs TRBV27 and TRBJ2-7, with 7 bases that match TRBD2. The CDR3 covers 13 residues. Germline values: CDR1 MNHEY, CDR2 SMNVEV (reference sequence). The V and J ends lost 6 bases and 0 bases, in that order; junction bases with no gene match: 2. Written as DNA, the CDR3 is TGTGCCAGCAGGGCTAGCGGCTCCTACGAGCAGTACTTC. This gives the protein CASRASGSYEQYF.

The chain combines TRBV9 with TRBJ2-7; the match to TRBD1 covers 7 bases. Germline trimming cut 4 bases from V and 5 bases from J; bases unmatched to any gene: 15. The CDR3 runs to 16 residues. Germline-derived CDR1 and CDR2 are SGDLS and YYNGEE. The CDR3 DNA reads TGTGCCAGCAGCCCCTCCGTTGGGACAGCAACCGACGAGCAGTACTTC. Its translation: CASSPSVGTATDEQYF.

The chain is built from TRBV4-3 and TRBJ2-7; 12 bases map to TRBD2. Trimming took 1 base from V and 7 from J; bases not matched to a gene: 5. Germline CDR1 LGHNA, CDR2 YSLEER. The CDR3 sequence is 15 residues long. CDR3 in DNA: TGCGCCAGCAGCCAAGGACTAGCGGGAGATTGGGAGCAGTACTTC. Protein sequence: CASSQGLAGDWEQYF.

This sequence joins TRBV6-1 and TRBJ2-1; 8 bases are a match to TRBD2. The CDR3 is 13 amino acids. V dropped 2 bases and J dropped 7; count of bases not matched to a gene: 1. CDR1 is MNHNS, CDR2 SASEGT, per germline. The CDR3 here is CASSETSGNEQFF. Here the CDR3 DNA reads TGTGCCAGCAGTGAAACTAGCGGAAATGAGCAGTTCTTC.

The chain combines TRBV5-4 with TRBJ2-7, with D possibly matching TRBD1 (5 bases). Germline V lookup: CDR1 SGHNT, CDR2 YYREEE (reference sequence). The CDR3 has 15 amino acids. Trimming stripped 0 bases from V and 0 bases from J, with 10 bases between. CDR3 DNA sequence: TGTGCCAGCAGCTTGGCCAGGGTCAGCTCCTACGAGCAGTACTTC. This sequence encodes CASSLARVSSYEQYF.

This chain links TRBV2 with TRBJ2-1, with TRBD1 as a possible D gene (7 bases). The CDR3 has 13 residues. Per germline, CDR1 SNHLY and CDR2 FYNNEI. Trimming pared 7 bases from V and 1 base from J, leaving 8 bases between. The CDR3 reads CASTGGSYNEQFF. Written as DNA, the CDR3 is TGTGCCAGCACAGGGGGGTCCTACAATGAGCAGTTCTTC.

The rearrangement joins TRBV28 to TRBJ1-5; D may be TRBD1 (5 bases). Between the trimmed V and J ends, which lost 3 bases and 2 bases, there was a span of 8 bases. This CDR3 region has 14 residues. Germline-derived CDR1 and CDR2 are MDHEN and SYDVKM. CDR3 nucleotide sequence: TGTGCCAGCAGTTTTCAAGGGGGCAATCAGCCCCAGCATTTT. Protein product: CASSFQGGNQPQHF.

The chain employs TRBV27 and TRBJ2-1; 10 bases fit TRBD2. Trimming took 6 bases from V and 9 from J; bases not matched to a gene: 8. The CDR3 is 14 amino acids. CDR1 and CDR2 from the germline V gene are MNHEY and SMNVEV (reference sequence). CDR3 DNA: TGTGCCAGCAGCCAGCGGGAGGGCCGTTTTGAGCAGTTCTTC. This translates into CASSQREGRFEQFF.

This chain joins TRBV6-5 and TRBJ2-5; D perhaps matches TRBD2 (5 bases). V was pared by 2 bases and J by 7 bases, with 17 bases between. This CDR3 region has 15 residues. Germline values: CDR1 MNHEY, CDR2 SVGAGI. CDR3: CASSYEMSGTGTQYF. CDR3 bases: TGTGCCAGCAGTTACGAGATGAGCGGCACCGGGACCCAGTACTTC.

The chain employs TRBV4-1 and TRBJ1-2; D possibly corresponds to TRBD1 (5 bases). Germline lookup yields CDR1 MGHRA and CDR2 YSYEKL. This CDR3 region has 14 residues. V was shortened by 1 base and J by 0 bases, with 6 bases between the two germline ends. CDR3 residues: CASSQVGANYGYTF. Written as DNA, the CDR3 is TGCGCCAGCAGCCAAGTAGGGGCTAACTATGGCTACACCTTC.

V is TRBV7-3 and J is TRBJ2-6; possibly TRBD1 for D (6 bases). Trimming pared 2 bases from V and 3 bases from J, leaving 17 bases between. The germline V gene encodes CDR1 SGHTA and CDR2 FQGTGA. CDR3 length equals 18 residues. Here the CDR3 reads CASSLSPDSVGGANVLTF. In DNA form, the CDR3 reads TGTGCCAGCAGCTTATCACCGGACAGCGTAGGTGGGGCCAACGTCCTGACTTTC.

This chain uses TRBV27 with TRBJ2-1; the match to TRBD2 covers 10 bases. Germline V gene lookup returns CDR1 MNHEY and CDR2 SMNVEV (reference sequence). The junction had 2 bases not matched to a gene; V was cut back by 5 bases and J by 4 bases. The CDR3 is 14 amino acids. The CDR3 sequence is CASSPTSGYNEQFF. CDR3 nucleotide sequence: TGTGCCAGCAGTCCGACTAGCGGGTACAATGAGCAGTTCTTC.

The chain has TRBV7-2 and TRBJ2-7, with 8 bases fitting TRBD2. Germline CDR1 SGHTA, CDR2 FQGNSA. CDR3 size: 17 residues. The V segment lost 2 bases and the J segment 3 bases; nucleotides outside the gene matches: 12. CDR3 residues: CASSLRSRAGEVYEQYF. CDR3 DNA: TGTGCCAGCAGCTTACGGTCCAGAGCGGGAGAAGTCTACGAGCAGTACTTC.

This chain uses TRBV2 with TRBJ1-3; D is uncertain. The CDR3 spans 14 residues. V lost 6 bases to trimming and J lost 2 bases, with 11 bases between them. From germline, CDR1 is SNHLY and CDR2 FYNNEI. CDR3 nucleotides: TGTGCCAGCAGGACTGGCGGGGCTGGAAACACCATATATTTT. Encoded protein: CASRTGGAGNTIYF.

The chain employs TRBV9 and TRBJ2-1; TRBD2 aligns across 10 bases. This CDR3 is built from 15 residues. The J segment lost 4 bases and the V segment lost 3 bases, leaving 4 bases of the junction unmatched. The germline V gene encodes CDR1 SGDLS and CDR2 YYNGEE. The CDR3 nucleotides are TGTGCCAGCAGCGCAAGCGGGAGGGGATACAATGAGCAGTTCTTC. Its translation is CASSASGRGYNEQFF.

Points on this clone: Germline is not matched at one junction end, which may reflect a read error. The chain links TRBV7-2 to TRBJ2-7, with 8 bases matching TRBD2. Germline V gene sequence: CDR1 SGHTA, CDR2 FQGNSA. The CDR3 totals 15 residues. The CDR3 region has the DNA TGTGCCAGCAGCTTACAAAGCGGGAGCTCCCACGAGCAGTACTTC. Its translation is CASSLQSGSSHEQYF.

The chain links TRBV11-3 to TRBJ1-1; tentative D call: TRBD1 (6 bases). Per germline, CDR1 SGHNT and CDR2 YENEEA. CDR3 size: 17 residues. V gave up 0 bases and J gave up 1 base, with 15 bases separating them. The CDR3 coding sequence is TGTGCCAGCAGCTTAGAAGGTTCGGGGGGCGCGAACACTGAAGCTTTCTTT. This encodes CASSLEGSGGANTEAFF.

The chain is built from TRBV7-3 and TRBJ1-1; D perhaps matches TRBD1 (6 bases). The V and J ends lost 1 base and 1 base respectively, with 16 bases between them. This CDR3 contains 17 residues. Germline V lookup: CDR1 SGHTA, CDR2 FQGTGA. The CDR3 here is CASSLNSVQGRNTEAFF. The CDR3 bases are TGTGCCAGCAGCTTAAATTCGGTGCAGGGGAGGAACACTGAAGCTTTCTTT.

The gene calls are TRBV18 and TRBJ2-5; possible D gene TRBD1, 6 bases. The CDR3 covers 15 residues. The V gene's germline CDR1 is KGHSH and CDR2 LQKENI. V lost 6 bases to trimming and J lost 2 bases, with 16 bases between them. CDR3: CASSIALGGQETQYF. As DNA, the CDR3 is TGTGCCAGCTCCATCGCCCTAGGGGGACAAGAGACCCAGTACTTC.

The chain carries TRBV12-5 and TRBJ2-1, with D maybe TRBD2 (6 bases). From germline, CDR1 is LGHNT and CDR2 FRNRAP. The CDR3 is made up of 13 amino acids. V was shortened by 6 bases and J by 6 bases, with 12 bases between the two germline ends. CDR3 region: CASGGTLTNEQFF. CDR3 DNA: TGTGCTAGTGGGGGGACTCTCACCAATGAGCAGTTCTTC.

The chain couples TRBV7-2 to TRBJ2-1; the match to TRBD2 covers 12 bases. This CDR3 is built from 17 residues. Germline assignment: CDR1 SGHTA and CDR2 FQGNSA. J was trimmed by 6 bases and V by 2 bases; bases with no gene match: 8. DNA for the CDR3: TGTGCCAGCAGCTTACCCCTGGCTAGCGGGAGGGGCAATGAGCAGTTCTTC. Protein sequence: CASSLPLASGRGNEQFF.

The J gene is TRBJ2-5, the V gene TRBV7-9, with 8 bases identical to TRBD2. J lost 5 bases, V lost 1 base, and 12 bases had no gene match. The CDR3 has 17 amino acids. The germline V gene encodes CDR1 SEHNR and CDR2 FQNEAQ (reference sequence). Here the CDR3 DNA reads TGTGCCAGCAGCTTAGGGGTCGGTAGCGGGAAGGCGGAGACCCAGTACTTC. As protein: CASSLGVGSGKAETQYF.

The rearrangement links TRBV7-2 to TRBJ2-5; the D is unclear. Germline loops: CDR1 SGHTA, CDR2 FQGNSA. V gave up 5 bases and J gave up 5 bases, with 9 bases separating them. The length of the CDR3 is 12 residues. CDR3 loop: CASSRRRETQYF. The CDR3, as DNA: TGTGCCAGCAGCCGCCGGCGGGAGACCCAGTACTTC. The full variable domain, in which reference TRBV7-2 and TRBJ2-5 provide the parts outside the CDR3, is GAGVSQSPSNKVTEKGKDVELRCDPISGHTALYWYRQSLGQGLEFLIYFQGNSAPDKSGLPSDRFSAERTGGSVSTLTIQRTQQEDSAVYLCASSRRRETQYFGPGTRLLVL.

This sequence joins TRBV6-5 and TRBJ1-4; 8 nucleotides agree with TRBD1. The V segment lost 6 bases and the J segment 5 bases; nucleotides outside the gene matches: 5. This CDR3 contains 14 residues. Per the germline V gene, CDR1 is MNHEY and CDR2 is SVGAGI. CDR3 amino acids: CASRKTGENEKLFF. In nucleotides, the CDR3 is TGTGCCAGCAGGAAGACAGGGGAGAATGAAAAACTGTTTTTT.